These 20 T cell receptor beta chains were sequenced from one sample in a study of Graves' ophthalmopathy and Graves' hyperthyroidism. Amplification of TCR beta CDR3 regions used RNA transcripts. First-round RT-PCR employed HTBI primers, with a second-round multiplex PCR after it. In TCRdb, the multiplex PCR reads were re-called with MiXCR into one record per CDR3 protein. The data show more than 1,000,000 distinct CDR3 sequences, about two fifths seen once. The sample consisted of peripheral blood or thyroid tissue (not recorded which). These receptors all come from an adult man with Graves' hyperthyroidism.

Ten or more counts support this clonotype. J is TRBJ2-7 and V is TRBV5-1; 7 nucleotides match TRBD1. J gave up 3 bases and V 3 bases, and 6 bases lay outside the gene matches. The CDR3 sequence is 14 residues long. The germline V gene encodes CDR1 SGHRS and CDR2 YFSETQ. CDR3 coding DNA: TGCGCCAGCAGCTGGGGACAGAAAGTCTACGAGCAGTACTTC. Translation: CASSWGQKVYEQYF. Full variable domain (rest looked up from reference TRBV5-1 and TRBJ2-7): KAGVTQTPRYLIKTRGQQVTLSCSPISGHRSVSWYQQTPGQGLQFLFEYFSETQRNKGNFPGRFSGRQFSNSRSEMNVSTLELGDSALYLCASSWGQKVYEQYFGPGTRLTVT.

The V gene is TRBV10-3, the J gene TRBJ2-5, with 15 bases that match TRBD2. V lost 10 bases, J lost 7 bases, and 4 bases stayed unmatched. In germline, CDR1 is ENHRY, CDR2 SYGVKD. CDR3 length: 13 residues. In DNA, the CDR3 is TGTGCCACTGGACTAGCGGGAGGGGGGACCCAGTACTTC. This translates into CATGLAGGGTQYF.

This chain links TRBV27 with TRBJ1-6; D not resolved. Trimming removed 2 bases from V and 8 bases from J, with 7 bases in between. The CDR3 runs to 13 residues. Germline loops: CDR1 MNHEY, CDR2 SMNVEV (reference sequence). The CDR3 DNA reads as TGTGCCAGCAGTTTAGCCCTTCATTCACCCCTCCACTTT. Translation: CASSLALHSPLHF.

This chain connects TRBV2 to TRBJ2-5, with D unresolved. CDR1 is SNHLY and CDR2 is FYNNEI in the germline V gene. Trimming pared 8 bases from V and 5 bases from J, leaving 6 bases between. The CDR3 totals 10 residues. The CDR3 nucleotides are TGTGCCAGCGATTACGAGACCCAGTACTTC. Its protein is CASDYETQYF. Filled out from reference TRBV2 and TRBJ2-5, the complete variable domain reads EPEVTQTPSHQVTQMGQEVILRCVPISNHLYFYWYRQILGQKVEFLVSFYNNEISEKSEIFDDQFSVERPDGSNFTLKIRSTKLEDSAMYFCASDYETQYFGPGTRLLVL.

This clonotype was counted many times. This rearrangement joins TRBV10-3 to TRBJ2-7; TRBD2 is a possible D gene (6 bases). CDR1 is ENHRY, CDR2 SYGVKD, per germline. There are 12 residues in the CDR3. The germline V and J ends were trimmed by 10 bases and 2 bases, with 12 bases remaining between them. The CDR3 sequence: CASKRAAYEQYF. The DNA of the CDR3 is TGTGCCAGCAAGCGGGCAGCCTACGAGCAGTACTTC.

This CDR3 reads CASSLGAGATWGQYF. The CDR3 DNA is TGTGCCAGCAGTTTAGGCGCGGGGGCCACTTGGGGGCAGTACTTC. The V and J genes are TRBV12-3 or TRBV12-4 and TRBJ2-7, with a tentative D call TRBD2 (7 bases). The germline V and J ends were trimmed by 1 base and 9 bases, with 19 bases remaining between them. The CDR3 is 15 amino acids.

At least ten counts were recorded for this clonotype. CDR3 nucleotide sequence: TGCAGTGCGGGGAGCGGGAGGGTCGACGAGCAGTACTTC. It translates to CSAGSGRVDEQYF. The genes are TRBV20-1 and TRBJ2-7; TRBD2 matches 10 bases. The CDR3 covers 13 residues. V lost 6 bases and J lost 5; bases outside the gene matches: 7. Germline V gene lookup returns CDR1 DFQATT and CDR2 SNEGSKA (reference sequence).

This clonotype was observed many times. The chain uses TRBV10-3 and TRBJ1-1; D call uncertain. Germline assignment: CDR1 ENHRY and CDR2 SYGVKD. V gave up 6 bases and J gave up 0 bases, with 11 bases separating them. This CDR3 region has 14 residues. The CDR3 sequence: CAIRQTEMNTEAFF. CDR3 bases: TGTGCCATCAGGCAGACCGAGATGAACACTGAAGCTTTCTTT.

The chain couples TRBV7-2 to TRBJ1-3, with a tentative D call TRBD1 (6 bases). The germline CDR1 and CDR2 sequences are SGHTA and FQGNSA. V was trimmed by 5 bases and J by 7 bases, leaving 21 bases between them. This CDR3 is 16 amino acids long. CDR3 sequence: CASSLSLAGGGNTIYF. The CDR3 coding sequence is TGTGCCAGCAGCCTTTCCCTAGCGGGGGGCGGGAACACCATATATTTT.

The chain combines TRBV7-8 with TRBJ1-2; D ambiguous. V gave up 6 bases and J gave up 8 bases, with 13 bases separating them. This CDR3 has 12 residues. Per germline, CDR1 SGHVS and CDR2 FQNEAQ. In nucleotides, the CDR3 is TGTGCCAGCAGAGATGCCGGGGAAGGCTACACCTTC. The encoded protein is CASRDAGEGYTF.

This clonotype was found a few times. The CDR3 region is CASSRTELEQYF. The CDR3 nucleotides read TGTGCCAGCAGCCGGACAGAGCTAGAGCAGTACTTC. This rearrangement joins TRBV3-1 to TRBJ2-7; D perhaps matches TRBD1 (6 bases). Germline V gene data show CDR1 as LGHDT and CDR2 as YNNKEL (reference sequence). The CDR3 totals 12 residues. V lost 4 bases and J lost 7, with 11 bases in between.

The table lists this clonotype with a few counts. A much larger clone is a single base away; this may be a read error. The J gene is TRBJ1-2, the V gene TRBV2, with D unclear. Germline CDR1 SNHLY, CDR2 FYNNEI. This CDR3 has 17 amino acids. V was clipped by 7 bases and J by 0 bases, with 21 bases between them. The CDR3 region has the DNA TGTGCCAGCATGGGCGGGAGCGGGTGGACTGCTAACTATGGCTACACCTTC. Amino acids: CASMGGSGWTANYGYTF. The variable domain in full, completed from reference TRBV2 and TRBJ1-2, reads EPEVTQTPSHQVTQMGQEVILRCVPISNHLYFYWYRQILGQKVEFLVSFYNNEISEKSEIFDDQFSVERPDGSNFTLKIRSTKLEDSAMYFCASMGGSGWTANYGYTFGSGTRLTVV.

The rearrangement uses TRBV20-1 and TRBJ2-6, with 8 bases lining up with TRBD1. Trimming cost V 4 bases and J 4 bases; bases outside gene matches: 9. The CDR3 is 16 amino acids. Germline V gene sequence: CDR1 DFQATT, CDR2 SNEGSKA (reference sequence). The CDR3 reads CSATGQGTTGANVLTF. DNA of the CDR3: TGCAGTGCTACTGGACAGGGAACTACCGGGGCCAACGTCCTGACTTTC.

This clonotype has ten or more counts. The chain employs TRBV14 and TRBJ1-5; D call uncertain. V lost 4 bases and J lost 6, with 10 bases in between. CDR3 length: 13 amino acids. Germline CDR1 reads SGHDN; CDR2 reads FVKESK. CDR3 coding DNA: TGTGCCAGCAGCCTCACTACGTTTCAGCCCCAGCATTTT. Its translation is CASSLTTFQPQHF.

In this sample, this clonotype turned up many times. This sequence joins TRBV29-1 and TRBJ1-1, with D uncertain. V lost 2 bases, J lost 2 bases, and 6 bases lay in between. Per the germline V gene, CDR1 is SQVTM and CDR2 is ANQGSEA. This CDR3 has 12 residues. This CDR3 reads CSVESGNTEAFF. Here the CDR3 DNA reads TGCAGCGTTGAAAGCGGCAACACTGAAGCTTTCTTT.

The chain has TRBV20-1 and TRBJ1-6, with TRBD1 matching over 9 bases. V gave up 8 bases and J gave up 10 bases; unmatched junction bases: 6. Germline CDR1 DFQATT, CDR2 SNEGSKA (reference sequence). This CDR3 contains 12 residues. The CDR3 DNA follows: TGCAGTTTGCACAGGGGGCAATCACCCCTCCACTTT. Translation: CSLHRGQSPLHF.

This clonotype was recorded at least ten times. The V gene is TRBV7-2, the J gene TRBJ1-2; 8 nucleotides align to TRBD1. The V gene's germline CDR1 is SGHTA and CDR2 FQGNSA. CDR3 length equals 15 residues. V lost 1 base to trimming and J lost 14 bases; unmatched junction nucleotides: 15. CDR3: CASSLGARGRSGTTF. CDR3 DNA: TGTGCCAGCAGCTTAGGGGCCAGGGGGCGTTCAGGGACGACCTTC.

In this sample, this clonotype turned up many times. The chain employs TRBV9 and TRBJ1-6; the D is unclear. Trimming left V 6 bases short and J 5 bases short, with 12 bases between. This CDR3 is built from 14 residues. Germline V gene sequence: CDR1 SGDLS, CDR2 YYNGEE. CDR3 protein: CASTQGRDNSPLHF. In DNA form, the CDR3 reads TGTGCCAGCACACAAGGGAGGGATAATTCACCCCTCCACTTT. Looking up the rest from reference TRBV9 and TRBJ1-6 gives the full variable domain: DSGVTQTPKHLITATGQRVTLRCSPRSGDLSVYWYQQSLDQGLQFLIQYYNGEERAKGNILERFSAQQFPDLHSELNLSSLELGDSALYFCASTQGRDNSPLHFGNGTRLTVT.

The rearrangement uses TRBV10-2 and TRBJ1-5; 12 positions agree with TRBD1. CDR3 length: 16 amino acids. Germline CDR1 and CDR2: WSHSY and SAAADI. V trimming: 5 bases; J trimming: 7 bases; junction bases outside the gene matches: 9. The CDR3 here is CASSPEGQGARQPQHF. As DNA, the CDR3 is TGCGCCAGCAGTCCGGAGGGACAGGGGGCACGACAGCCCCAGCATTTT.

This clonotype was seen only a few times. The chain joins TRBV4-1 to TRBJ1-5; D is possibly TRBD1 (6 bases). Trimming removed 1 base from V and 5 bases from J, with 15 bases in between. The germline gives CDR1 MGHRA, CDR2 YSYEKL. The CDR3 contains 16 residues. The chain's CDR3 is CASSQVGRGAHQPQHF. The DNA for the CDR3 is TGCGCCAGCAGCCAAGTAGGTCGGGGGGCCCATCAGCCCCAGCATTTT.